The clone carrying this T cell receptor beta chain has only one observation. This entry is derived from a study of patients and donors after allogeneic stem cell transplantation. One entry per CDR3 protein, called by TCRdb with MiXCR from the RT-PCR reads. The sample has over 350,000 distinct CDR3 sequences, roughly 17% seen once; the top ten hold around 6.8%. Germline lookup yields CDR1 LGHNA and CDR2 YNFKEQ. J gave up 9 bases and V 4 bases, and 15 bases lay outside the gene matches. The CDR3 covers 17 residues. The sequence was collected from a human donor who was either an allogeneic HSCT recipient or a stem cell or donor lymphocyte infusion donor (not recorded which). It is not recorded whose cells these are; they may come from a transplant donor. The source material was blood, either unsorted or a sorted T cell fraction (not recorded which). The chain recombines TRBV4-2 with TRBJ2-1; TRBD2 aligns across 10 bases. The CDR3 nucleotides are TGTGCCAGCAGCCCCCCATCCAGCAGCGGGAGGGCCGGTGAGCAGTTCTTC. Protein product: CASSPPSSSGRAGEQFF.